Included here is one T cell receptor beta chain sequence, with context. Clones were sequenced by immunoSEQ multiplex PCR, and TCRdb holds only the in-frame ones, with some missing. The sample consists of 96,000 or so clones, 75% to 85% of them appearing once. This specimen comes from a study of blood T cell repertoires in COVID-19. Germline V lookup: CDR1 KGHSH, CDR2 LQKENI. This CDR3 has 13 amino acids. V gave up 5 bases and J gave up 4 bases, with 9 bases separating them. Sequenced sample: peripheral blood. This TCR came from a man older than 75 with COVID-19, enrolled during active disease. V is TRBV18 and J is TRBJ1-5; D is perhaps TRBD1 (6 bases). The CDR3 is CASSRGRNQPQHF. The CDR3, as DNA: TGTGCCAGCTCAAGGGGGAGAAATCAGCCCCAGCATTTT.